Listed below are T cell receptor beta chains from one sample, sequenced in a study of blood T cell repertoires in COVID-19. The data were produced by immunoSEQ multiplex PCR, yet TCRdb's version contains in-frame clones alone and is incomplete. This sample yields 75,000 to 100,000 clones, of which roughly 71% are seen a single time; roughly 10% belongs to the top ten. Sequenced input: peripheral blood. Every receptor here comes from a woman older than 75 with acute or convalescent COVID-19. The CDR3 runs from the conserved cysteine through the conserved F or W. D genes are given only for firm matches. Some rows have no size entry. The others give once, few or many, or a class for an expanded clone.

J gene: TRBJ2-5
clone size: few
V gene: TRBV11-3
D gene: -
CDR3 protein: CASSHPPTNQETQYF
CDR3 DNA: TGTGCCAGCAGCCACCCCCCTACTAACCAAGAGACCCAGTACTTC

J gene: TRBJ2-7
clone size: few
V gene: TRBV2
D gene: TRBD2
CDR3 protein: CASRRIRLGLAGGITYEQYF
CDR3 DNA: TGTGCCAGCAGAAGAATACGCTTGGGACTAGCGGGAGGTATTACCTACGAGCAGTACTTC

J gene: TRBJ1-1
clone size: -
V gene: TRBV5-1
D gene: -
CDR3 protein: CASSPGQNMNTEAFF
CDR3 DNA: TGCGCCAGCAGCCCCGGACAGAACATGAACACTGAAGCTTTCTTT

J gene: TRBJ1-4
clone size: -
V gene: TRBV11-1
D gene: -
CDR3 protein: CASSLAAAPTNEKLFF
CDR3 DNA: TGTGCCAGCAGCTTAGCGGCTGCACCAACTAATGAAAAACTGTTTTTT

J gene: TRBJ2-1
clone size: -
V gene: TRBV5-1
D gene: TRBD2
CDR3 protein: CASSLAGTSGRNEQFF
CDR3 DNA: TGCGCCAGCAGCTTGGCCGGGACTAGCGGAAGGAATGAGCAGTTCTTC

J gene: TRBJ1-2
clone size: once
V gene: TRBV27
D gene: TRBD1
CDR3 protein: CASSKSRTGWDGYTF
CDR3 DNA: TGTGCCAGCAGTAAATCCCGGACAGGTTGGGATGGCTACACCTTC

J gene: TRBJ1-3
clone size: -
V gene: TRBV3-1/TRBV3-2
D gene: -
CDR3 protein: CASSQVGQQTGNTIYF
CDR3 DNA: TGTGCCAGCAGCCAAGTTGGGCAGCAAACTGGAAACACCATATATTTT

J gene: TRBJ1-3
clone size: -
V gene: TRBV15
D gene: -
CDR3 protein: CATSRDRVSGNTIYF
CDR3 DNA: TGTGCCACCAGCAGAGATCGGGTATCCGGAAACACCATATATTTT

J gene: TRBJ2-7
clone size: -
V gene: TRBV7-9
D gene: -
CDR3 protein: CASSLGGGRSYEQYF
CDR3 DNA: TGTGCCAGCAGCTTAGGAGGCGGTCGGTCCTACGAGCAGTACTTC

J gene: TRBJ1-5
clone size: -
V gene: TRBV30
D gene: TRBD1
CDR3 protein: CAWSSSGTGVGNQPQHF
CDR3 DNA: TGTGCCTGGAGTAGCTCCGGGACAGGGGTCGGCAATCAGCCCCAGCATTTT

J gene: TRBJ2-6
clone size: -
V gene: TRBV4-1
D gene: -
CDR3 protein: CASSQGWASSGANVLTF
CDR3 DNA: TGCGCCAGCAGCCAAGGTTGGGCGAGCTCTGGGGCCAACGTCCTGACTTTC

J gene: TRBJ2-3
clone size: -
V gene: TRBV29-1
D gene: TRBD2
CDR3 protein: CSAVLAGGPVTQYF
CDR3 DNA: TGCAGCGCAGTTCTAGCGGGAGGGCCAGTTACGCAGTATTTT

J gene: TRBJ1-2
clone size: -
V gene: TRBV30
D gene: TRBD1
CDR3 protein: CAWSPGQEGGYGYTF
CDR3 DNA: TGTGCCTGGAGTCCTGGACAGGAAGGAGGCTATGGCTACACCTTC

J gene: TRBJ1-5
clone size: -
V gene: TRBV19
D gene: TRBD1
CDR3 protein: CASSFPGTGLQPQHF
CDR3 DNA: TGTGCCAGTAGTTTTCCCGGGACAGGGCTTCAGCCCCAGCATTTT

J gene: TRBJ1-1
clone size: -
V gene: TRBV30
D gene: -
CDR3 protein: CAWNVGLVATEAFF
CDR3 DNA: TGTGCCTGGAACGTGGGGCTGGTGGCCACTGAAGCTTTCTTT

J gene: TRBJ1-6
clone size: -
V gene: TRBV19
D gene: -
CDR3 protein: CASSIDVDRLYNSPLHF
CDR3 DNA: TGTGCCAGTAGTATAGATGTTGACAGACTTTATAATTCACCCCTCCACTTT

J gene: TRBJ2-3
clone size: -
V gene: TRBV7-2
D gene: TRBD2
CDR3 protein: CASSPSRGRATDTQYF
CDR3 DNA: TGTGCCAGCAGCCCAAGCCGAGGGAGGGCAACAGATACGCAGTATTTT

J gene: TRBJ2-7
clone size: -
V gene: TRBV30
D gene: -
CDR3 protein: CAWSEQGGYEQYF
CDR3 DNA: TGTGCCTGGAGTGAACAGGGAGGGTACGAGCAGTACTTC

J gene: TRBJ1-1
clone size: -
V gene: TRBV7-9
D gene: -
CDR3 protein: CASRLTAITEAFF
CDR3 DNA: TGTGCCAGCAGGCTTACAGCAATCACTGAAGCTTTCTTT

J gene: TRBJ2-3
clone size: few
V gene: TRBV6-2/TRBV6-3
D gene: -
CDR3 protein: CASSYRGSTDTQYF
CDR3 DNA: TGTGCCAGCAGTTATAGGGGTAGCACAGATACGCAGTATTTT

J gene: TRBJ2-7
clone size: -
V gene: TRBV9
D gene: TRBD2
CDR3 protein: CASSVSGGNYEQYF
CDR3 DNA: TGTGCCAGCAGCGTGAGCGGGGGAAACTACGAGCAGTACTTC

J gene: TRBJ1-6
clone size: -
V gene: TRBV3-1/TRBV3-2
D gene: -
CDR3 protein: CASSQAAGAVSPLHF
CDR3 DNA: TGTGCCAGCAGCCAAGCAGCGGGGGCCGTTTCACCCCTCCACTTT

J gene: TRBJ2-3
clone size: -
V gene: TRBV14
D gene: -
CDR3 protein: CASSTVPSDTQYF
CDR3 DNA: TGTGCCAGCAGCACGGTCCCATCAGATACGCAGTATTTT

J gene: TRBJ2-1
clone size: -
V gene: TRBV5-1
D gene: -
CDR3 protein: CASSLVSSYNEQFF
CDR3 DNA: TGCGCCAGCAGCTTGGTGAGCTCCTACAATGAGCAGTTCTTC

J gene: TRBJ1-2
clone size: -
V gene: TRBV7-9
D gene: -
CDR3 protein: CASSPQGGYGYTF
CDR3 DNA: TGTGCCAGCAGCCCCCAGGGCGGCTATGGCTACACCTTC

J gene: TRBJ2-3
clone size: -
V gene: TRBV6-6
D gene: TRBD2
CDR3 protein: CASNAGASTDTQYF
CDR3 DNA: TGTGCCAGCAATGCGGGAGCCAGCACAGATACGCAGTATTTT

J gene: TRBJ1-2
clone size: -
V gene: TRBV10-3
D gene: -
CDR3 protein: CAIRDTLNYGYTF
CDR3 DNA: TGTGCCATCAGGGACACATTAAACTATGGCTACACCTTC

J gene: TRBJ1-3
clone size: once
V gene: TRBV7-2
D gene: -
CDR3 protein: CASSFDTFLSSIYF
CDR3 DNA: TGTGCCAGCAGCTTCGACACTTTCCTTTCTTCCATATATTTT

J gene: TRBJ1-1
clone size: -
V gene: TRBV23-1
D gene: TRBD1
CDR3 protein: CASSQLGTGLPNTEAFF
CDR3 DNA: TGCGCCAGCAGTCAACTAGGGACAGGGTTGCCGAACACTGAAGCTTTCTTT

J gene: TRBJ2-5
clone size: -
V gene: TRBV19
D gene: TRBD2
CDR3 protein: CASSSRQGGETQYF
CDR3 DNA: TGTGCCAGTAGTTCTCGGCAGGGAGGGGAGACCCAGTACTTC

J gene: TRBJ1-2
clone size: once
V gene: TRBV30
D gene: -
CDR3 protein: CAWTGTPYGYTF
CDR3 DNA: TGTGCCTGGACCGGGACACCCTATGGCTACACCTTC

J gene: TRBJ2-7
clone size: few
V gene: TRBV2
D gene: TRBD1
CDR3 protein: CASSEAGQGRYEQYF
CDR3 DNA: TGTGCCAGCAGTGAAGCTGGACAGGGCAGGTACGAGCAGTACTTC

J gene: TRBJ1-2
clone size: -
V gene: TRBV6-2/TRBV6-3
D gene: -
CDR3 protein: CASSYVQAPLPYGYTF
CDR3 DNA: TGTGCCAGCAGTTACGTCCAGGCACCTCTACCCTATGGCTACACCTTC

J gene: TRBJ2-7
clone size: few
V gene: TRBV7-9
D gene: -
CDR3 protein: CASSLGTGGEQYF
CDR3 DNA: TGTGCCAGCAGCTTGGGCACTGGAGGGGAGCAGTACTTC

J gene: TRBJ1-1
clone size: -
V gene: TRBV7-2
D gene: -
CDR3 protein: CASSLSGARIAEAFF
CDR3 DNA: TGTGCCAGCAGCTTATCAGGGGCCAGAATCGCTGAAGCTTTCTTT

J gene: TRBJ1-6
clone size: -
V gene: TRBV27
D gene: -
CDR3 protein: CASSLAENSPLHF
CDR3 DNA: TGTGCCAGCAGTTTGGCAGAAAATTCACCCCTCCACTTT

J gene: TRBJ1-1
clone size: few
V gene: TRBV30
D gene: -
CDR3 protein: CAWSDPALLTEAFF
CDR3 DNA: TGTGCCTGGAGTGATCCCGCGTTATTGACTGAAGCTTTCTTT

J gene: TRBJ2-7
clone size: few
V gene: TRBV19
D gene: TRBD2
CDR3 protein: CASSSLAGSYEQYF
CDR3 DNA: TGTGCCAGTAGTAGCCTAGCGGGGTCCTACGAGCAGTACTTC

J gene: TRBJ2-3
clone size: -
V gene: TRBV6-5
D gene: TRBD2
CDR3 protein: CASSNGLAGRDTQYF
CDR3 DNA: TGTGCCAGCAGTAACGGACTAGCAGGGAGAGATACGCAGTATTTT

J gene: TRBJ2-1
clone size: -
V gene: TRBV5-1
D gene: -
CDR3 protein: CASRTSGGLSSYNEQFF
CDR3 DNA: TGCGCCAGCAGGACATCCGGGGGTCTGAGCTCCTACAATGAGCAGTTCTTC

J gene: TRBJ1-1
clone size: -
V gene: TRBV6-6
D gene: -
CDR3 protein: CASSFNRNTEAFF
CDR3 DNA: TGTGCCAGCAGTTTTAACAGGAACACTGAAGCTTTCTTT

J gene: TRBJ1-3
clone size: -
V gene: TRBV12-5
D gene: -
CDR3 protein: CASGLGLSGNTIYF
CDR3 DNA: TGTGCTAGTGGTTTGGGGCTCTCTGGAAACACCATATATTTT

J gene: TRBJ2-7
clone size: -
V gene: TRBV2
D gene: -
CDR3 protein: CASTPGLYEQYF
CDR3 DNA: TGTGCCAGCACCCCAGGCCTCTACGAGCAGTACTTC

J gene: TRBJ2-5
clone size: -
V gene: TRBV5-4
D gene: -
CDR3 protein: CASSLGPIQETQYF
CDR3 DNA: TGTGCCAGCAGCTTGGGGCCAATCCAAGAGACCCAGTACTTC

J gene: TRBJ2-1
clone size: -
V gene: TRBV30
D gene: TRBD2
CDR3 protein: CAWSAALAGYNEQFF
CDR3 DNA: TGTGCCTGGAGTGCAGCTCTAGCGGGGTACAATGAGCAGTTCTTC

J gene: TRBJ1-6
clone size: -
V gene: TRBV6-5
D gene: TRBD1
CDR3 protein: CASRDRDLSPLHF
CDR3 DNA: TGTGCCAGCCGGGACAGGGACCTTTCACCCCTCCACTTT

J gene: TRBJ2-3
clone size: many
V gene: TRBV7-2
D gene: TRBD2
CDR3 protein: CASSLRLAGPDTQYF
CDR3 DNA: TGTGCCAGCAGCCTCAGACTAGCGGGACCAGATACGCAGTATTTT

J gene: TRBJ1-2
clone size: -
V gene: TRBV9
D gene: TRBD1
CDR3 protein: CASSPTGDGNYGYTF
CDR3 DNA: TGTGCCAGCAGCCCGACAGGGGACGGAAACTATGGCTACACCTTC

J gene: TRBJ2-2
clone size: -
V gene: TRBV6-2/TRBV6-3
D gene: -
CDR3 protein: CASSYLLRGQNTGELFF
CDR3 DNA: TGTGCCAGCAGTTATCTCCTTAGGGGCCAAAACACCGGGGAGCTGTTTTTT

J gene: TRBJ2-7
clone size: once
V gene: TRBV7-2
D gene: TRBD1
CDR3 protein: CASSLRSGGLYEQYF
CDR3 DNA: TGTGCCAGCAGCTTAAGGTCAGGGGGCCTCTACGAGCAGTACTTC

J gene: TRBJ1-2
clone size: -
V gene: TRBV18
D gene: -
CDR3 protein: CASSPGVPRDWGYTF
CDR3 DNA: TGTGCCAGCTCACCCGGGGTCCCTCGAGATTGGGGCTACACCTTC

J gene: TRBJ2-2
clone size: -
V gene: TRBV19
D gene: TRBD2
CDR3 protein: CASTLWGEGSNTGELFF
CDR3 DNA: TGTGCCAGTACATTGTGGGGGGAGGGCTCGAACACCGGGGAGCTGTTTTTT

J gene: TRBJ2-6
clone size: -
V gene: TRBV7-9
D gene: -
CDR3 protein: CASSLSSTASGANVLTF
CDR3 DNA: TGTGCCAGCAGCTTGAGTTCCACAGCCTCTGGGGCCAACGTCCTGACTTTC

J gene: TRBJ2-7
clone size: few
V gene: TRBV6-2/TRBV6-3
D gene: -
CDR3 protein: CASSDSYDTYEQYF
CDR3 DNA: TGTGCCAGCAGTGATAGTTACGACACCTACGAGCAGTACTTC